The present TCR beta chain was sequenced within a study of metastatic and nonmetastatic thyroid tumors. Treatment of any kind had been given to no patient before thyroid surgery. TCRdb re-analyzed the PCR reads using MiXCR. The sample yields under 55,000 clones, over 15% seen once. In germline, CDR1 is LNHDA, CDR2 SQIVND (reference sequence). The CDR3 covers 13 residues. Trimming left V 2 bases short and J 2 bases short, with 4 bases between. This TCR derives from a female donor with papillary thyroid cancer or a benign thyroid nodule (not recorded which). Some clones in this sample may be carry-over from other donors' samples. The J gene is TRBJ1-5, the V gene TRBV19; D unclear. The sample consisted of blood. The CDR3 region is CASSIRGNQPQHF. The DNA for the CDR3 is TGTGCCAGTAGTATAAGGGGCAATCAGCCCCAGCATTTT.